This TCR beta chain was sequenced in a study of response to subunit inactivated influenza vaccine. General study findings and limits: The authors put forward the suggestion that each seasonal influenza vaccination may bring in only a limited number of new T cells.

The V gene's germline CDR1 is MNHNS and CDR2 SASEGT. This CDR3 has 12 residues. Trimming left V 5 bases short and J 9 bases short, with 11 bases between. TCRdb ran MiXCR on the RT-PCR reads and lists one entry per CDR3 protein. The sample includes roughly 710,000 distinct CDR3 sequences, around 15% of them seen just once. This clonotype was detected ten times or more. Its cognate antigen is unknown. The chain employs TRBV6-1 and TRBJ2-1, with D maybe TRBD2 (5 bases). This TCR came from a man aged 45-65 years who received an inactivated influenza vaccine. The starting material was PBMCs from blood, obtained 14 to 15 days before vaccination. The CDR3 sequence: CASSFRDAEQFF. The DNA of the CDR3 is TGTGCCAGCAGTTTCCGGGATGCTGAGCAGTTCTTC.